This entry lists 19 T cell receptor beta chains sequenced from one sample in a study of response to subunit inactivated influenza vaccine. TCRdb redid the calling of the RT-PCR reads with MiXCR, one entry per CDR3 protein. The sample has roughly 780,000 distinct CDR3 sequences, 18% seen once. The sample in question was PBMCs from blood, obtained around 5 days after vaccination. These receptors originate from a middle-aged man who received an inactivated influenza vaccine.

The chain uses TRBV20-1 and TRBJ2-2; either TRBD1 or TRBD2 may fit D (5 bases each). The germline V and J ends were trimmed by 5 bases and 4 bases, with 14 bases remaining between them. CDR1 DFQATT and CDR2 SNEGSKA come from the germline V gene (reference sequence). The CDR3 has 14 residues. DNA of the CDR3: TGCAGTGCTCATCGGGGCAGCATCACCGGGGAGCTGTTTTTT. Encoded protein: CSAHRGSITGELFF.

This clonotype was counted only a few times. The gene calls are TRBV10-3 and TRBJ1-2, with TRBD1 matching over 7 bases. This CDR3 has 14 amino acids. Germline-derived CDR1 and CDR2 are ENHRY and SYGVKD. Trimming took 6 bases from V and 2 from J; bases not matched to a gene: 6. The CDR3 here is CAIRVTGINYGYTF. The CDR3 DNA is TGTGCCATCAGAGTGACAGGGATAAACTATGGCTACACCTTC.

In the case of this clonotype: At one end the junction does not follow the germline gene, possibly because of a read error. The chain carries TRBV7-2 and TRBJ2-5; no clear D gene. The CDR3 is 14 residues long. From germline, CDR1 is SGHTA and CDR2 FQGNSA. DNA for the CDR3: TGTGCCAGCAGTTTAGGATATATAGCAGAGACCCAGTACTTC. Its translation: CASSLGYIAETQYF.

This chain connects TRBV4-2 to TRBJ2-7; TRBD1 might be the D (5 bases). CDR3 length: 15 amino acids. Germline CDR1 and CDR2: LGHNA and YNFKEQ. Trimming stripped 0 bases from V and 3 bases from J, with 12 bases between. CDR3 nucleotides: TGTGCCAGCAGCCAAGATCTGACAGAGTACTACGAGCAGTACTTC. Its protein is CASSQDLTEYYEQYF.

This clonotype was counted a few times. The J gene is TRBJ2-1, the V gene TRBV7-9, with D tentatively TRBD1 (6 bases). Germline V gene lookup returns CDR1 SEHNR and CDR2 FQNEAQ (reference sequence). The CDR3 covers 17 residues. The germline V and J ends were trimmed by 5 bases and 8 bases, with 25 bases remaining between them. The CDR3 region has the DNA TGTGCCAGCAGCCTCTTCTCAGGGGTCGCCCGAGTGTATGAGCAGTTCTTC. Its translation is CASSLFSGVARVYEQFF. Variable domain in full (rest from reference TRBV7-9 and TRBJ2-1): DTGVSQNPRHKITKRGQNVTFRCDPISEHNRLYWYRQTLGQGPEFLTYFQNEAQLEKSRLLSDRFSAERPKGSFSTLEIQRTEQGDSAMYLCASSLFSGVARVYEQFFGPGTRLTVL.

The J gene is TRBJ2-2, the V gene TRBV28; maybe TRBD2 (7 bases). Germline V lookup: CDR1 MDHEN, CDR2 SYDVKM. The CDR3 runs 16 residues. The germline V and J ends were trimmed by 6 bases and 5 bases, with 19 bases remaining between them. The CDR3 DNA sequence: TGTGCCAGCAGCCCTCCGAGGGGGGGGATTACCGGGGAGCTGTTTTTT. This codes for CASSPPRGGITGELFF.

The chain uses TRBV15 and TRBJ2-3, with a tentative D call TRBD2 (6 bases). Germline V gene sequence: CDR1 LNHNV, CDR2 YYDKDF (reference sequence). V dropped 7 bases and J dropped 1 base, with 6 bases sitting between them. The CDR3 runs to 12 residues. DNA of the CDR3: TGTGCCACCACGGGGGGCACAGATACGCAGTATTTT. This sequence encodes CATTGGTDTQYF.

The chain links TRBV5-5 to TRBJ2-7; D unresolved. The CDR3 length is 14 residues. Germline CDR1 SGHKS, CDR2 YYEKEE (reference sequence). Between the trimmed V and J ends, which lost 0 bases and 4 bases, there was a span of 11 bases. The chain's CDR3 is CASSLDLGRYEQYF. The CDR3 nucleotides are TGTGCCAGCAGCTTGGACCTTGGGCGGTACGAGCAGTACTTC.

The J gene is TRBJ1-1, the V gene TRBV20-1; D is possibly TRBD1 (6 bases). V lost 0 bases, J lost 4 bases, and 12 bases lay in between. The germline V gene encodes CDR1 DFQATT and CDR2 SNEGSKA (reference sequence). The CDR3 covers 14 residues. Written as DNA, the CDR3 is TGCAGTGCTAGAGATCAAGGGGGGGCCACTGAAGCTTTCTTT. This sequence encodes CSARDQGGATEAFF.

This chain joins TRBV30 and TRBJ2-5, with 8 nucleotides matching TRBD1. Germline V gene sequence: CDR1 GTSNPN, CDR2 SVGIG (reference sequence). The V gene end was trimmed by 0 bases and the J gene end by 3 bases; junction bases not matched to a gene: 6. There are 15 residues in the CDR3. The CDR3 reads CAWSVETGAEETQYF. The DNA for the CDR3 is TGTGCCTGGAGTGTTGAGACAGGGGCCGAAGAGACCCAGTACTTC.

Many counts were recorded for this clonotype. The rearrangement joins TRBV4-3 to TRBJ2-1; D ambiguous. Germline CDR1 reads LGHNA; CDR2 reads YSLEER. The CDR3 covers 15 residues. V shed 0 bases and J shed 0 bases, with 6 bases lying between them. The CDR3 region is CASSQDWLSYNEQFF. The CDR3 coding sequence is TGCGCCAGCAGCCAAGATTGGCTCTCCTACAATGAGCAGTTCTTC.

The chain uses TRBV3-1 and TRBJ2-3; D is perhaps TRBD1 (6 bases). The CDR3 totals 16 residues. CDR1 and CDR2 (germline): LGHDT, YNNKEL (reference sequence). Between the trimmed V and J ends, which lost 1 base and 4 bases, there was a span of 15 bases. In DNA, the CDR3 is TGTGCCAGCAGCCAAGGGCAGGGGCCCTTATCAGATACGCAGTATTTT. Its translation is CASSQGQGPLSDTQYF.

This clonotype was seen ten or more times. The CDR3 loop reads CASSTGTGNQPQHF. The CDR3 DNA reads TGTGCCAGCAGCACCGGGACAGGGAACCAGCCCCAGCATTTT. V usage is TRBV6-1 and J usage is TRBJ1-5, with TRBD1 identical over 9 bases. Trimming at V came to 6 bases and at J to 7 bases, leaving 7 bases not matched to a gene. The CDR3 runs to 14 residues. Germline V CDR1 and CDR2: MNHNS, SASEGT.

This clonotype was detected ten times or more. The genes are TRBV6-1 and TRBJ2-1; 7 positions agree with TRBD1. This CDR3 has 14 residues. The ends lost 5 bases at V and 2 bases at J; junction bases unmatched: 3. Germline V gene data show CDR1 as MNHNS and CDR2 as SASEGT. CDR3 bases: TGTGCCAGCAGTCGACAGGGAACCTACAATGAGCAGTTCTTC. The encoded protein is CASSRQGTYNEQFF.

This clonotype was counted a few times. The chain joins TRBV20-1 to TRBJ1-6, with 9 bases matching TRBD1. V gave up 6 bases and J gave up 9 bases; unmatched junction bases: 15. The CDR3 runs 16 residues. Germline V gives CDR1 DFQATT, CDR2 SNEGSKA (reference sequence). CDR3 bases: TGCAGTGCAGCCGGGACAGGGAAATTTATCGGTTCACCCCTCCACTTT. Its protein product is CSAAGTGKFIGSPLHF.

This clonotype was counted only a few times. The chain carries TRBV15 and TRBJ2-7, with D maybe TRBD1 (6 bases). In germline, CDR1 is LNHNV, CDR2 YYDKDF (reference sequence). The CDR3 has 14 residues. V was trimmed by 0 bases and J by 5 bases, leaving 11 bases between them. CDR3 region: CATSRDSRGNEQYF. In DNA, the CDR3 is TGTGCCACCAGCAGAGATTCCAGGGGAAACGAGCAGTACTTC.

This clonotype was seen a few times. The chain combines TRBV6-2 or TRBV6-3 with TRBJ1-5; 7 nucleotides line up with TRBD1. V lost 5 bases and J lost 1; bases outside the gene matches: 14. Per the germline V gene, CDR1 is MNHEY and CDR2 is SVGEGT. This CDR3 is built from 18 residues. The CDR3 loop reads CASSDGTASFRSNQPQHF. The CDR3 nucleotides are TGTGCCAGCAGTGACGGGACAGCGTCGTTCAGGAGCAATCAGCCCCAGCATTTT.

This clonotype was seen only a few times. The chain combines TRBV29-1 with TRBJ1-6; D not resolved. CDR1 is SQVTM, CDR2 ANQGSEA, per germline. CDR3 length: 14 residues. Trimming stripped 0 bases from V and 10 bases from J, with 13 bases between. CDR3 DNA: TGCAGCGTTGAAGAACGAGGTCCGGGGTCACCCCTCCACTTT. Its protein product is CSVEERGPGSPLHF. Combining the CDR3 with reference TRBV29-1 and TRBJ1-6 gives the whole variable domain SAVISQKPSRDICQRGTSLTIQCQVDSQVTMMFWYRQQPGQSLTLIATANQGSEATYESGFVIDKFPISRPNLTFSTLTVSNMSPEDSSIYLCSVEERGPGSPLHFGNGTRLTVT.

V usage is TRBV28 and J usage is TRBJ2-3, with TRBD2 matching over 8 bases. J lost 6 bases, V lost 6 bases, and 14 bases had no gene match. This CDR3 is built from 16 residues. CDR1 is MDHEN and CDR2 is SYDVKM in the germline V gene. The CDR3, as DNA: TGTGCCAGCAGCCGGTGGAGCGGGGGCCTACGGGATACGCAGTATTTT. Protein product: CASSRWSGGLRDTQYF.